This T cell receptor beta chain was obtained from a study of blood T cell repertoires in COVID-19. In the study overall: Samples of COVID-19 (acute and convalescent) were obtained from the United States, Italy and Spain. The cDNA or gDNA used as material had been derived from T cells, B-cell-depleted T cells, or PBMCs.

V dropped 0 bases and J dropped 10; count of bases not matched to a gene: 4. The germline gives CDR1 SGDLS, CDR2 YYNGEE. This CDR3 comprises 14 residues. Original data processing: Scientists estimated how many nucleated cells there were by amplifying reference gene primers. Assay: immunoSEQ multiplex PCR; the TCRdb copy retains only in-frame clones and omits some. V, J and clone size are those of that table, while D and trimming were read from the DNA. The data contain roughly 80,000 clones, about 80% of them singletons. This TCR came from a human donor in a cohort sampled during active COVID-19. Material for sequencing was peripheral blood. V is TRBV9 and J is TRBJ2-1; 10 bases are shared with TRBD1. The CDR3: CASSVGQGAWEQFF. CDR3 DNA sequence: TGTGCCAGCAGCGTAGGACAGGGGGCTTGGGAGCAGTTCTTC.